This T cell receptor (beta chain) was identified in a study of cytomegalovirus exposure and HLA in healthy donors. The CDR3 is made up of 16 amino acids. Germline-derived CDR1 and CDR2 are LNHDA and SQIVND (reference sequence). V lost 4 bases, J lost 8 bases, and 21 bases lay in between. This clone has only one observation. Its antigen remains unidentified. Study-level findings and limits: The study flagged some 170 TCR beta chains as cytomegalovirus-associated. Some public TCRs appeared in many individuals, while most sequences were rare. A later examination showed that TCR association rates differed by HLA locus, with DRB1 most and HLA-C fewest.

In the PCR, 60 Vbeta and 13 Jbeta primers were used. Some clones are missing from TCRdb's copy, which holds only in-frame ones; the method was immunoSEQ multiplex PCR. The sample holds roughly 100,000 clones; roughly 76% are singletons and the top ten take around a fifth. Sequenced material: PBMCs. This chain joins TRBV19 and TRBJ2-1; tentative D call: TRBD1 (7 bases). This clonotype was obtained from a woman aged 55-69 years in good health and CMV-seropositive. CDR3 residues: CASSTSGGTKRYEQFF. The CDR3 coding sequence is TGTGCCAGTAGTACCTCAGGGGGGACCAAGAGATATGAGCAGTTCTTC.